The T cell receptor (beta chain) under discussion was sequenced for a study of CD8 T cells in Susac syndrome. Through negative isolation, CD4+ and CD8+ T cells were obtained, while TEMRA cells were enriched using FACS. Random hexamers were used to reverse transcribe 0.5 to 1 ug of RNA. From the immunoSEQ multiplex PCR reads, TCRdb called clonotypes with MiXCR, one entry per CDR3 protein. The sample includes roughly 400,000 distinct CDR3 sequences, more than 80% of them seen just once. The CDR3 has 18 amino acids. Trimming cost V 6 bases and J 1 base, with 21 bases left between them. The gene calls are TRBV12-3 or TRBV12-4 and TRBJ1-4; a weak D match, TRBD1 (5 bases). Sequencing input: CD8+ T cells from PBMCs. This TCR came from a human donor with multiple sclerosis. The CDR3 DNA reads TGTGCCAGCAGCTTCCGGGACTTCCCTAGCGGAACTAATGAAAAACTGTTTTTT. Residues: CASSFRDFPSGTNEKLFF.